This T cell receptor beta chain was captured by sequencing in a study of siplizumab effects on memory and regulatory T cells. Germline V gives CDR1 MNHNY, CDR2 SVGAGI (reference sequence). This CDR3 contains 15 residues. Deletions cut 8 bases from V and 4 bases from J, with 20 bases between. Assays covered around 10^5 TCR templates per sample. Data came from immunoSEQ multiplex PCR; TCRdb stores just in-frame clones and leaves some out. Of more than 85,000 clones in the sample, about 90% were seen once. The source is a human donor in good health. The chain has TRBV6-6 and TRBJ1-1; D is possibly TRBD1 (5 bases). The sequenced material came from CD4+ T cells sorted from blood. CDR3 in DNA: TGTGCCAGCTCCCTAGGGCACCGGGGGGTCACTGAAGCTTTCTTT. It codes for CASSLGHRGVTEAFF.